This T cell receptor beta chain was sequenced in a study of radiotherapy plus CTLA-4 blockade in lung cancer. Study conclusions and caveats: Response was reportedly best predicted by early blood T cell clone dynamics, with interferon-beta. After radiotherapy and ipilimumab, tumor-derived clones expanded in peripheral blood.

The repertoire was sequenced with immunoSEQ multiplex PCR; TCRdb's copy has only in-frame clones and lacks some. Of some 98,000 clones in the sample, 82% were seen once. Notes on this clone: Its specificity is unknown.

Treatment of patients with chemo-refractory metastatic non-small-cell lung cancer consisted of focal radiation plus CTLA-4 blockade with ipilimumab. V was clipped by 0 bases and J by 4 bases, with 12 bases between them. Per the germline V gene, CDR1 is MGHRA and CDR2 is YSYEKL. This CDR3 has 15 residues. Sample: peripheral blood, taken from a patient treated with radiotherapy plus ipilimumab. This chain links TRBV4-1 with TRBJ1-1; TRBD1 is a possible D gene (5 bases). The sequence was collected from a human donor with non-small cell lung cancer who had a partial response to radiotherapy plus ipilimumab. CDR3 nucleotides: TGCGCCAGCAGCCAAGATCATGGGGGGGGCACTGAAGCTTTCTTT. Residues: CASSQDHGGGTEAFF.